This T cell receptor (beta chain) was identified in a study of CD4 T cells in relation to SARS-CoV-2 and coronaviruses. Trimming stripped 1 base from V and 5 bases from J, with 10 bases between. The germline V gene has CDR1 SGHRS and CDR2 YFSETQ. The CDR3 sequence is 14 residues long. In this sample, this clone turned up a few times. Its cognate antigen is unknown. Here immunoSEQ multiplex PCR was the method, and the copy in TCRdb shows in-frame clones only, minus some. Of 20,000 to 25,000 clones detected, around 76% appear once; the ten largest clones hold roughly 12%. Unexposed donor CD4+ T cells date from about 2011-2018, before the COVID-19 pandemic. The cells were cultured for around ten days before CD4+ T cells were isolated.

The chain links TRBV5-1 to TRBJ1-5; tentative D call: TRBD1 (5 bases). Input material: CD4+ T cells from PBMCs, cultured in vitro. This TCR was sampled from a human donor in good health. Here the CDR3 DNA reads TGCGCCAGCAGCTTGTCAGGGTTGGATCAGCCCCAGCATTTT. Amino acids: CASSLSGLDQPQHF.